The clone carrying this T cell receptor beta chain showed up many times. The target antigen is unknown. Unique molecular identifiers were incorporated during preparation of the TCRbeta library. MiXCR, run by TCRdb on the PCR reads, gives a single entry per CDR3 protein. The sample has 200,000 or so distinct CDR3 sequences; 5% to 6.5% are singletons. The data were taken from a study of T-cell reconstitution after alpha-beta-depleted transplantation in children. Study-wide results and limits: T-cell numbers and diversity one year post-transplant derived largely from freshly generated T cells. Reported findings indicate that, about two months after transplant, alpha-beta T cells came from several hundred expanded clones, which were derived from non-depleted graft cells.

The sequence derives from a girl under three years old with combined immunodeficiency, due to receive a stem cell transplant. The sample here was PBMCs, taken before TCRalphabeta/CD19-depleted stem cell transplant.

CDR3 sequence: CATGAETYNEQFF. The CDR3 nucleotides read TGTGCCACCGGAGCGGAAACCTACAATGAGCAGTTCTTC. The genes are TRBV15 and TRBJ2-1; D is perhaps TRBD2 (5 bases). The ends were cut back, 8 bases at V and 2 bases at J, with 10 bases in the middle. CDR3 length: 13 residues. Germline loops: CDR1 LNHNV, CDR2 YYDKDF (reference sequence).